A single sample is the source of the 28 T cell receptor beta chains below, sequenced in a study of T cell clonality in common variable immunodeficiency. The repertoire was sequenced with immunoSEQ multiplex PCR; TCRdb's copy has only in-frame clones and lacks some. The table records about 20,000 clones without singletons, the ten largest covering roughly 2.7%. Study-wide findings and caveats: In common variable immunodeficiency, TCR beta chains reportedly carried fewer deletions and N-nucleotide insertions.

Their antigens remain unidentified. The sample comprised peripheral blood mononuclear cells. All receptors come from a human donor with common variable immunodeficiency.

This clone was seen a few times. The read halts 3 residues ahead of the CDR3 end, with the missing end drawn from the germline J gene. The chain joins TRBV7-9 to TRBJ1-2; D possibly corresponds to TRBD1 (5 bases). CDR1 and CDR2 (germline): SEHNR, FQNEAQ (reference sequence). This CDR3 is built from 13 residues. Trimming stripped 5 bases from V and 6 bases from J, with 13 bases between. This CDR3 is CASSQIPTDGYTF. CDR3 bases read: TGTGCCAGCAGCCAGATTCCGACAGATGGC.

This clone has a handful of counts. The read ends 3 residues before the CDR3 terminus; that terminus is restored from the germline J gene. This chain connects TRBV18 to TRBJ1-1; D remains unclear. This CDR3 is 16 amino acids long. V lost 0 bases, J lost 1 base, and 12 bases lay in between. Germline CDR1 KGHSH, CDR2 LQKENI. The CDR3 protein is CASSPPYSLWNTEAFF. The sequenced part of the CDR3 DNA is TGTGCCAGCTCACCACCATACAGCTTATGGAACACTGAA.

Only a few counts were recorded for this clone. The read falls 3 residues short of the CDR3 end, and the missing part is taken from the germline J gene. The chain is built from TRBV19 and TRBJ2-5; 10 bases match TRBD1. J gave up 4 bases and V 1 base, and 0 bases lay outside the gene matches. The length of the CDR3 is 14 residues. Germline CDR1 is LNHDA and CDR2 is SQIVND (reference sequence). CDR3 amino acids: CASSIGTGGETQYF. The sequenced part of the CDR3 DNA is TGTGCCAGTAGTATAGGGACAGGGGGAGAGACC.

Points on this clone: The read stops 3 residues short of the end of the CDR3; the missing end is completed from the germline J gene. The chain links TRBV2 to TRBJ1-5, with 10 nucleotides matching TRBD1. CDR3 size: 15 residues. With V trimmed by 7 bases and J by 4 bases, 7 bases remained unmatched. Germline lookup yields CDR1 SNHLY and CDR2 FYNNEI. The DNA read from the CDR3 is TGTGCCAGCACGACAGGGGGCATCAGGAATCAGCCC. This sequence encodes CASTTGGIRNQP. The entire CDR3 protein is CASTTGGIRNQPQHF.

This clone was found a few times. This chain's CDR3 is CASSIQGYGPLHF. Incomplete CDR3 DNA: TGTGCCAGTAGTATACAGGGTTATGGGCCC. The chain links TRBV19 to TRBJ1-6; possibly TRBD1 for D (5 bases). The read stops 3 residues short of the end of the CDR3; the missing end is completed from the germline J gene. The CDR3 totals 13 residues. Germline V gene sequence: CDR1 LNHDA, CDR2 SQIVND (reference sequence).

This clone was detected only a few times. CDR3 protein: CASSPGLAGAGELFF. CDR3 DNA, as far as it was read: TGTGCCAGCAGCCCGGGACTAGCGGGGGCCGGGGAG. The chain has TRBV7-2 and TRBJ2-2; 14 bases align to TRBD2. Read coverage stops 3 residues before the CDR3 terminus; the germline J gene supplies the remainder. The CDR3 consists of 15 residues. The V segment lost 5 bases and the J segment 6 bases; nucleotides outside the gene matches: 2. CDR1 is SGHTA, CDR2 FQGNSA, per germline.

CDR3 residues: CASSIGGASTGELFF. The CDR3 DNA, read in part, is TGTGCCAGTTCGATAGGGGGGGCCAGCACCGGGGAG. The rearrangement uses TRBV19 and TRBJ2-2; D possibly corresponds to TRBD2 (7 bases). The read terminates 3 residues ahead of where the CDR3 ends, so the germline J gene completes it. This CDR3 is built from 15 residues. Germline V gene sequence: CDR1 LNHDA, CDR2 SQIVND (reference sequence). V was cut by 8 bases and J by 4 bases, with 17 bases left in between. Filled out from reference TRBV19 and TRBJ2-2, the complete variable domain reads DGGITQSPKYLFRKEGQNVTLSCEQNLNHDAMYWYRQDPGQGLRLIYYSQIVNDFQKGDIAEGYSVSREKKESFPLTVTSAQKNPTAFYLCASSIGGASTGELFFGEGSRLTVL.

As to this clone: Coverage ceases 3 residues before the CDR3 finishes, and the germline J gene fills in the end. The chain employs TRBV30 and TRBJ2-7; 9 bases fit TRBD1. V shed 0 bases, J shed 3 bases, and the junction held 6 bases outside the gene matches. The CDR3 has 15 residues. Germline V CDR1 and CDR2: GTSNPN, SVGIG (reference sequence). CDR3 sequence: CAWSVKQGAGYEQYF. The part of the CDR3 DNA that was read is TGTGCCTGGAGTGTTAAACAGGGGGCAGGCTACGAG.

This clone was detected a few times. Read sequence stops 3 residues before the CDR3 end, and the germline J gene provides the missing end. V gene TRBV7-2 combines with J gene TRBJ1-5; D perhaps matches TRBD1 (6 bases). Trimming shortened V by 1 base and J by 4 bases, and 11 bases separated the two germline ends. Germline-derived CDR1 and CDR2 are SGHTA and FQGNSA. The CDR3 contains 15 residues. The covered CDR3 bases are TGTGCCAGCAGCTTAGTACGGACAGATAATCAGCCC. Translating it yields CASSLVRTDNQP. The entire CDR3 protein is CASSLVRTDNQPQHF.

About this clone: Read data end 3 residues before the CDR3 end; the end is taken from the germline J gene. The chain has TRBV6-1 and TRBJ1-1; D possibly corresponds to TRBD1 (5 bases). V was cut by 3 bases and J by 1 base, with 6 bases left in between. Germline CDR1 reads MNHNS; CDR2 reads SASEGT. The CDR3 has 13 amino acids. This CDR3 reads CASSDRENTEAFF. The sequenced part of the CDR3 DNA is TGTGCCAGCAGTGACAGGGAGAACACTGAA.

Comments on this clone: The read ends 3 residues shy of where the CDR3 ends; the end is completed using the germline J gene. The V gene is TRBV7-9, the J gene TRBJ2-5; unclear D gene. Trimming took off 4 bases at V and 7 bases at J, with 10 bases between the two ends. Germline CDR1 SEHNR, CDR2 FQNEAQ (reference sequence). CDR3 length: 12 amino acids. CDR3 sequence reads: CASSSVSGTQYF. CDR3 bases read: TGTGCCAGCAGCTCTGTTAGTGGGACC.

This clone is labeled as large. The sequenced fragment ends 3 residues before the CDR3 boundary, so the rest is inferred from the germline J gene. The chain has TRBV24-1 and TRBJ2-2; weak D call: TRBD2 (6 bases). The CDR3 sequence is 12 residues long. Germline V gives CDR1 KGHDR, CDR2 SFDVKD. V was pared by 11 bases and J by 7 bases, with 13 bases between. Incomplete CDR3 DNA: TGTGCCATCGGGGGAAAGGTCGGGGAG. This translates into CAIGGKVGE. The whole CDR3 is CAIGGKVGELFF.

A word on this clone: Coverage ceases 3 residues before the CDR3 finishes, and the germline J gene fills in the end. V gene TRBV13 combines with J gene TRBJ2-5; 12 positions agree with TRBD2. V shed 2 bases, J shed 3 bases, and the junction held 4 bases outside the gene matches. Germline V CDR1 and CDR2: PRHDT, FYEKMQ (reference sequence). CDR3 length equals 16 residues. CDR3 region: CASSLRTSGDEETQYF. Incomplete CDR3 DNA: TGTGCCAGCAGCTTACGGACTAGCGGGGATGAAGAGACC.

In regard to this clone: The CDR3 end is not reached by the read, which stops 3 residues before it; the germline J gene fills it in. The rearrangement links TRBV7-2 to TRBJ2-3, with 9 nucleotides matching TRBD2. The CDR3 is made up of 14 amino acids. Per germline, CDR1 SGHTA and CDR2 FQGNSA. The part of the CDR3 DNA that was read is TGTGCCAGCAGCTTAAATAGCGGGGGTATGTCG. This encodes CASSLNSGGMS. The full CDR3 protein reads CASSLNSGGMSQYF.

On this clone: The read terminates 3 residues ahead of where the CDR3 ends, so the germline J gene completes it. The V call is TRBV19, the J call TRBJ2-2; perhaps TRBD1 as D (6 bases). The CDR3 consists of 16 residues. Per the germline V gene, CDR1 is LNHDA and CDR2 is SQIVND (reference sequence). V lost 1 base and J lost 6, with 15 bases in between. CDR3 region: CASSIADRLGAGELFF. Partial CDR3 DNA: TGTGCCAGTAGTATAGCTGACAGGTTAGGGGCCGGGGAG. Full variable domain (remainder filled in from reference TRBV19 and TRBJ2-2): DGGITQSPKYLFRKEGQNVTLSCEQNLNHDAMYWYRQDPGQGLRLIYYSQIVNDFQKGDIAEGYSVSREKKESFPLTVTSAQKNPTAFYLCASSIADRLGAGELFFGEGSRLTVL.

Concerning this clone: The CDR3 end falls 3 residues outside the read, so it is completed with the germline J gene. This chain connects TRBV19 to TRBJ2-1; D not resolved. Germline-derived CDR1 and CDR2 are LNHDA and SQIVND (reference sequence). The CDR3 runs to 12 residues. Trimming left V 2 bases short and J 9 bases short, with 8 bases between. The CDR3 protein is CASSITSSEQFF. Partial CDR3 DNA: TGTGCCAGTAGTATAACTTCTAGTGAG.

This clone has only a few counts. The sequence runs out 3 residues before the end of the CDR3; the remainder is reconstructed from the germline J gene. The chain employs TRBV19 and TRBJ2-3; D remains ambiguous. Germline CDR1 reads LNHDA; CDR2 reads SQIVND (reference sequence). The CDR3 runs to 12 residues. V gave up 3 bases and J gave up 6 bases, with 7 bases separating them. CDR3 DNA (partial): TGTGCCAGTAGTATGATAAGGGATACG. Amino acid sequence: CASSMIRDT. The whole CDR3 reads CASSMIRDTQYF.

As regards this clone: The read terminates 3 residues ahead of where the CDR3 ends, so the germline J gene completes it. The chain has TRBV6-1 and TRBJ2-7, with 9 bases fitting TRBD1. V dropped 4 bases and J dropped 3; count of bases not matched to a gene: 4. The CDR3 loop spans 14 amino acids. Per germline, CDR1 MNHNS and CDR2 SASEGT. The CDR3 DNA, read in part, is TGTGCCAGCAGTGGCCGACAGGGGGGCTACGAG. Translation gives CASSGRQGGYE. The whole CDR3 is CASSGRQGGYEQYF.

This clone turned up a few times. The missing CDR3 end, 3 residues past where the read stops, is filled in from the germline J gene. The V and J genes are TRBV7-9 and TRBJ2-5; possibly TRBD1 for D (5 bases). From germline, CDR1 is SEHNR and CDR2 FQNEAQ (reference sequence). This CDR3 region has 12 residues. Trimming took 2 bases from V and 4 from J, leaving 5 bases between them. This CDR3 reads CASSLRGETQYF. The part of the CDR3 DNA that was read is TGTGCCAGCAGCTTAAGGGGAGAGACC.

With regard to this clone: The read terminates 3 residues before the CDR3 end, so the remaining end is supplied by the germline J gene. The chain joins TRBV19 to TRBJ2-5, with TRBD2 identical over 8 bases. Per the germline V gene, CDR1 is LNHDA and CDR2 is SQIVND (reference sequence). The junction had 14 bases not matched to a gene; V was cut back by 3 bases and J by 5 bases. The CDR3 has 17 amino acids. CDR3 DNA, as far as it was read: TGTGCCAGTAGTATTCCCTGGCGACTAGCGCTTAGGGAGACC. Translation gives CASSIPWRLALRET. In full, the CDR3 reads CASSIPWRLALRETQYF.

This clone was observed a handful of times. The CDR3 end falls 3 residues outside the read, so it is completed with the germline J gene. V and J are TRBV29-1 and TRBJ2-3; TRBD1 matches 8 bases. The V gene's germline CDR1 is SQVTM and CDR2 ANQGSEA. The V and J ends lost 5 bases and 1 base, in that order; junction bases with no gene match: 2. The CDR3 spans 13 residues. CDR3 in amino acids: CSVLTGGTDTQYF. The DNA read from the CDR3 is TGCAGCGTTCTGACAGGGGGCACAGATACG.

This clone was counted only a few times. The CDR3 end is not reached by the read, which stops 3 residues before it; the germline J gene fills it in. The gene calls are TRBV7-4 and TRBJ2-7; tentative D call: TRBD1 (5 bases). Trimming pared 1 base from V and 0 bases from J, leaving 16 bases between. Looked up from germline, CDR1 is SGHVT and CDR2 is SQSDAQ. This CDR3 has 17 residues. The sequenced part of the CDR3 DNA is TGTGCCAGCAGCTTAGGGACATCATCCACCCCCTCCTACGAG. Encoded protein: CASSLGTSSTPSYE. The full CDR3 protein is CASSLGTSSTPSYEQYF.

Ten or more counts support this clone. The observed sequence ends 3 residues before the CDR3 terminus, with the missing tail filled in from the germline J gene. The V gene is TRBV5-1, the J gene TRBJ2-5, with D hard to call. Trimming took off 0 bases at V and 4 bases at J, with 4 bases between the two ends. This CDR3 contains 12 residues. The V gene's germline CDR1 is SGHRS and CDR2 YFSETQ. CDR3 bases read: TGCGCCAGCAGCTTGGAGGGAGAGACC. Translating gives CASSLEGET. The full CDR3 protein reads CASSLEGETQYF.

Turning to this clone: The CDR3 goes on 3 residues after the read ends, and that part is filled in from the germline J gene. This sequence joins TRBV19 and TRBJ2-3; tentative D call: TRBD1 (6 bases). Germline loops: CDR1 LNHDA, CDR2 SQIVND (reference sequence). Trimming removed 4 bases at V and 2 bases at J, with 13 bases between. This CDR3 spans 15 amino acids. The covered CDR3 bases are TGTGCCAGTAGTACCGGGACACTTTTCACAGATACG. Its translation is CASSTGTLFTDT. The full CDR3 reads CASSTGTLFTDTQYF.

Details on this clone: The read ends 3 residues shy of where the CDR3 ends; the end is completed using the germline J gene. The rearrangement uses TRBV18 and TRBJ2-1, with 12 bases identical to TRBD2. This CDR3 is 16 amino acids long. The ends lost 3 bases at V and 6 bases at J; junction bases unmatched: 6. In germline, CDR1 is KGHSH, CDR2 LQKENI. Partial CDR3 DNA: TGTGCCAGCTCACCTAGGACTAGCGGGGCGGTCAATGAG. Translating it yields CASSPRTSGAVNE. The whole CDR3 sequence reads CASSPRTSGAVNEQFF.

This clone has a handful of counts. The read stops 3 residues short of the end of the CDR3; the missing end is completed from the germline J gene. V gene TRBV19 combines with J gene TRBJ2-3; TRBD2 aligns across 8 bases. The germline V gene encodes CDR1 LNHDA and CDR2 SQIVND (reference sequence). The CDR3 is 17 residues long. Germline trimming cut 3 bases from V and 2 bases from J; bases unmatched to any gene: 10. The CDR3 DNA, read in part, is TGTGCCAGTAGTATCTTTGGGCTAGCGGGCCTCACAGATACG. It yields the protein CASSIFGLAGLTDT. The full CDR3 protein reads CASSIFGLAGLTDTQYF.

As regards this clone: The read halts 3 residues ahead of the CDR3 end, with the missing end drawn from the germline J gene. The chain carries TRBV19 and TRBJ2-2; possible D gene TRBD1, 5 bases. The CDR3 contains 15 residues. Germline V gene data show CDR1 as LNHDA and CDR2 as SQIVND (reference sequence). The part of the CDR3 DNA that was read is TGTGCCAGTAGTATCCCCAGGGAAGCTAATGAAAAG. Protein sequence: CASSIPREANEK. The entire CDR3 protein reads CASSIPREANEKLFF.

Concerning this clone itself: The CDR3 is cut off 3 residues early in the read; its end comes from the germline J gene. V and J are TRBV6-1 and TRBJ2-3; D may be TRBD2 (5 bases). The germline V gene has CDR1 MNHNS and CDR2 SASEGT. This CDR3 has 16 residues. V lost 1 base, J lost 4 bases, and 15 bases lay in between. The covered CDR3 bases are TGTGCCAGCAGTGAAGAGGCTAGCTGGAACTCAGATACG. It codes for CASSEEASWNSDT. The entire CDR3 sequence reads CASSEEASWNSDTQYF.